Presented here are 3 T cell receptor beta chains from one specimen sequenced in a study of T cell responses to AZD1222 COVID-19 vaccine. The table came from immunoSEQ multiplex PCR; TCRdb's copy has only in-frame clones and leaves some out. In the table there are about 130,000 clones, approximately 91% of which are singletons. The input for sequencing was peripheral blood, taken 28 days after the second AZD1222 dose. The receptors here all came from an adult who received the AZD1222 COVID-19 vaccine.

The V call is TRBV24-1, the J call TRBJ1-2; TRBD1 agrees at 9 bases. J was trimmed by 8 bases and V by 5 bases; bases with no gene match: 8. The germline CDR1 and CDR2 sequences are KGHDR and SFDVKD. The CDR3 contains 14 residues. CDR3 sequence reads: CATSAGTGSWGYTF. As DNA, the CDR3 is TGTGCCACCAGTGCAGGGACAGGGAGTTGGGGCTACACCTTC.

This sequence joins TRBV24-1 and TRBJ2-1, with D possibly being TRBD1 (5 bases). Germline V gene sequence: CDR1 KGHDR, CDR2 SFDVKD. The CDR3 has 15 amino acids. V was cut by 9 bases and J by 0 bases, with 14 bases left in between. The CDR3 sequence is CATGATIGSYNEQFF. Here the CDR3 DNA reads TGTGCCACCGGGGCTACCATAGGCTCCTACAATGAGCAGTTCTTC.

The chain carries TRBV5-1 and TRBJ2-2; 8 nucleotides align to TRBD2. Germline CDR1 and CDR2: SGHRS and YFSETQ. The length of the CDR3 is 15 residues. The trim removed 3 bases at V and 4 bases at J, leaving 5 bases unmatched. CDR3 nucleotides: TGCGCCAGCAGCTCGGGAGGGGGGAGCACCGGGGAGCTGTTTTTT. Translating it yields CASSSGGGSTGELFF.